This TCR beta chain was sequenced during a study of identical twins. TCRdb redid the calling of the 5' RACE reads with MiXCR, one entry per CDR3 protein. The data contain 410,000 or so distinct CDR3 sequences, about 18% of them singletons. The CDR3 consists of 17 residues. Per germline, CDR1 LGHNA and CDR2 YSLEER. The germline V and J ends were trimmed by 0 bases and 2 bases, with 14 bases remaining between them. The chain uses TRBV4-3 and TRBJ1-3; D may be TRBD1 (5 bases). The sequenced sample was naive T cells sorted from blood. The source is a man aged 45-65 years in good health. In nucleotides, the CDR3 is TGCGCCAGCAGCCAAGAAGGGGTTTTGGGTGCTGGAAACACCATATATTTT. Its translation: CASSQEGVLGAGNTIYF.